This TCR beta chain stems from a study of cytomegalovirus exposure and HLA in healthy donors. The length of the CDR3 is 15 residues. Germline loops: CDR1 LGHNA, CDR2 YSLEER. V was pared by 2 bases and J by 3 bases, with 5 bases of the junction left unmatched. Overall study findings and caveats: Reports described diagnosis of cytomegalovirus status by the classifier as highly specific and sensitive.

As concerns this clone: The antigen is not known.

The assay was immunoSEQ multiplex PCR, and TCRdb's table has in-frame clones only and misses some. The table has some 320,000 clones, approximately 90% seen once. Sequenced: PBMCs. The chain has TRBV4-3 and TRBJ2-7; the match to TRBD2 covers 9 bases. The sequence was obtained from a woman aged 25 to 39 in good health and CMV-seropositive. The CDR3 nucleotides read TGCGCCAGCAGCCAATATCTAGCGGGAAACTACGAGCAGTACTTC. Its protein product is CASSQYLAGNYEQYF.